This T cell receptor (beta chain) was observed in a study of T cell responses to AZD1222 COVID-19 vaccine. TCRdb's copy holds only in-frame clones and misses some; the assay was immunoSEQ multiplex PCR. This table has around 100,000 clones, about 86% appearing once. Germline V gene data show CDR1 as GTSNPN and CDR2 as SVGIG (reference sequence). Trimming shortened V by 7 bases and J by 3 bases, and 10 bases separated the two germline ends. This CDR3 comprises 11 residues. The V and J genes are TRBV30 and TRBJ2-7, with TRBD2 as a possible D gene (5 bases). The sample was peripheral blood, taken on day 0 of AZD1222 vaccination. The source is an adult in good health. Here the CDR3 reads CAFSEYYEQYF. The CDR3 bases are TGTGCCTTTAGCGAGTACTACGAGCAGTACTTC.